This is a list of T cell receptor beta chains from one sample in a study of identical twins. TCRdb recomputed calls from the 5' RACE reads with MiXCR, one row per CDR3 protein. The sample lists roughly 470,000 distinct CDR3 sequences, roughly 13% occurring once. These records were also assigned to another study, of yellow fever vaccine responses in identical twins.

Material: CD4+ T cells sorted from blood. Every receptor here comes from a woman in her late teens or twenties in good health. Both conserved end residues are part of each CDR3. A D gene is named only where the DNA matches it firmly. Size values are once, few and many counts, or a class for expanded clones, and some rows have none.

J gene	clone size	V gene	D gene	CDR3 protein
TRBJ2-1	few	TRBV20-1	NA	CSARSILAKNEQFF
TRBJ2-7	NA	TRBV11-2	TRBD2	CASTATSGTSEQYF
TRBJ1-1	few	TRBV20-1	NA	CSARETGNTEAFF
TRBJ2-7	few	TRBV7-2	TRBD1	CASRNRGPTYEQYF
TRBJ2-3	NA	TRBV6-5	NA	CASSYSGTRADTQYF
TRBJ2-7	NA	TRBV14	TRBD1	CASSRQGGTDEQYF
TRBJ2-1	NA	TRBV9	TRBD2	CASSVAGGDNEQFF
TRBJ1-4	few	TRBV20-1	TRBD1	CSARAGQGAGEKLFF
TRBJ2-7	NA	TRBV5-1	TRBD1	CASSLFGDSTYEQYF
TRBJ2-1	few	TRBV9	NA	CASSVEPVGNEQFF
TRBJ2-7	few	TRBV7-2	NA	CASSLMYGNSYEQYF
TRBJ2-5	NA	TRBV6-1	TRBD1	CASTRSGQGARNQYF
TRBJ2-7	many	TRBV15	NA	CATSRDLALAYEQYF
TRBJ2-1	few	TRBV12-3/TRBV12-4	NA	CASSLAGGPSYNEQFF
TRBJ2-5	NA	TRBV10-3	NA	CAISTGGADEETQYF
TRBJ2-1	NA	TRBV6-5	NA	CASRHFGEQFF
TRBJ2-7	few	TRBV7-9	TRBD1	CASSKTGTVMEQYF
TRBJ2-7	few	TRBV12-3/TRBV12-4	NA	CASSFGWELAYEQYF
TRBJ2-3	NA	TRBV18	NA	CASRRGRTTDTQYF
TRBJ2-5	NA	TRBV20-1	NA	CGTDSGALQETQYF
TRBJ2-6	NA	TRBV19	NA	CASSITGTPRSSGANVLTF
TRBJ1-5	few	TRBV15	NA	CATSSTGYQPQHF
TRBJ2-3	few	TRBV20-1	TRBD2	CSARWGGTDTQYF
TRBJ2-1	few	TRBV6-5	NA	CASSYSTLNEQFF
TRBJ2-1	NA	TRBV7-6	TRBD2	CASSVVLAGLGEQFF